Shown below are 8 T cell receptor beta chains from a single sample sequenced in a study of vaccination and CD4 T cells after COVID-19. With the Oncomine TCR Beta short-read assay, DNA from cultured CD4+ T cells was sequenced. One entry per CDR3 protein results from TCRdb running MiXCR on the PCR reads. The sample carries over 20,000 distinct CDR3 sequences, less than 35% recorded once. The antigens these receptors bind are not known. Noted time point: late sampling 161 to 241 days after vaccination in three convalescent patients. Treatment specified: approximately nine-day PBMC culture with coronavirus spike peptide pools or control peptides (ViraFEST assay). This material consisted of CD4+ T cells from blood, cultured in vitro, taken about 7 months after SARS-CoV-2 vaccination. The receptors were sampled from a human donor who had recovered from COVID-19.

CDR3 sequence: CSARGGAAPGSTDTQYF. The CDR3 DNA reads TGCAGTGCGAGGGGGGGCGCGGCGCCGGGGAGCACAGATACGCAGTATTTT. The chain links TRBV20-1 to TRBJ2-3, with TRBD2 as a possible D gene (7 bases). Germline V gives CDR1 DFQATT, CDR2 SNEGSKA (reference sequence). The CDR3 is made up of 17 amino acids. V shed 6 bases and J shed 0 bases, with 22 bases lying between them.

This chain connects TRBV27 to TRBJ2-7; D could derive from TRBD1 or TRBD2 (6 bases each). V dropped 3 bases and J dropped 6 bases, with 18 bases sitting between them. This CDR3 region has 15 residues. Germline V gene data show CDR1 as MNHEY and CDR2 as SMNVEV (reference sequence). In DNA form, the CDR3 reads TGTGCCAGCAGTTTTAGGGGGGCGCGAAATGGCGAGCAGTACTTC. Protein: CASSFRGARNGEQYF.

Written as DNA, the CDR3 is TGTGCCATCAGTGAAGGGAGCAATCAGCCCCAGCATTTT. This gives the protein CAISEGSNQPQHF. The J gene is TRBJ1-5, the V gene TRBV10-3; unclear D gene. There are 13 residues in the CDR3. The V and J ends lost 3 bases and 1 base respectively, with 4 bases between them. Germline CDR1 ENHRY, CDR2 SYGVKD.

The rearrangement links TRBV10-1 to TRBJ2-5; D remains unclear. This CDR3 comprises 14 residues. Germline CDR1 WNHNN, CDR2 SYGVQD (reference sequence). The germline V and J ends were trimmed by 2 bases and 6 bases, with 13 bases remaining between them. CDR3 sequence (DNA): TGCGCCAGCAGTGAGGGTCATACGGCCCAGACCCAGTACTTC. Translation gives CASSEGHTAQTQYF.

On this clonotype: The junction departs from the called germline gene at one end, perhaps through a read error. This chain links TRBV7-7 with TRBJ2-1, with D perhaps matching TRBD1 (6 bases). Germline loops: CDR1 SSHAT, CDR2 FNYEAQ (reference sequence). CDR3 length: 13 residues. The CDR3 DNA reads TGTGCTAGCAGCTCGCGCAGGGGTGGTGAGCAGTTCTTC. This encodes CASSSRRGGEQFF.

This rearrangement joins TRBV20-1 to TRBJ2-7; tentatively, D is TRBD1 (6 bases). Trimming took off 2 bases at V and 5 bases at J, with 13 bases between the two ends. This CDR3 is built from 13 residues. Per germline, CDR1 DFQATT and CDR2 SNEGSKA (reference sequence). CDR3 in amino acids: CSARLTGRNEQYF. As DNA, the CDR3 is TGCAGTGCTAGACTCACAGGGAGAAACGAGCAGTACTTC.

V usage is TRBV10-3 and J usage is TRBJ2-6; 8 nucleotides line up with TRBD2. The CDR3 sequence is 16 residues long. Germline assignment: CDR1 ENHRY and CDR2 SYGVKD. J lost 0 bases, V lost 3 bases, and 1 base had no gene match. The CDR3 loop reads CAISDLAGSGANVLTF. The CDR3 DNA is TGTGCCATCAGTGATCTAGCGGGCTCTGGGGCCAACGTCCTGACTTTC.

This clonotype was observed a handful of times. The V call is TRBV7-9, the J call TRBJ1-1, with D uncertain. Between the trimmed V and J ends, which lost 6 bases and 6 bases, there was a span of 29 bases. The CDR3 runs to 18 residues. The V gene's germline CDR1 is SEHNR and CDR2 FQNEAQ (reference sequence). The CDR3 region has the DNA TGTGCCAGCAGTCCTTTAGGGTCCTGGGTCTCGGGGTACGCTGAAGCTTTCTTT. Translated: CASSPLGSWVSGYAEAFF.